These 20 T cell receptor beta chains were sequenced from one sample in a study of PD-1 blockade in classical Hodgkin lymphoma. Method: immunoSEQ multiplex PCR; TCRdb's copy keeps in-frame clones and lacks some. The sample holds 40,000 to 55,000 clones; almost 90% are singletons and the top ten take roughly a tenth. Exposure to brentuximab vedotin varied, and each patient had relapsed following autologous stem cell transplantation. The sample was peripheral blood mononuclear cells (PBMCs), taken at baseline. These receptors originate from a human donor with classical Hodgkin lymphoma.

This clone has only a few counts. The chain has TRBV4-1 and TRBJ1-2, with 9 bases fitting TRBD1. From germline, CDR1 is MGHRA and CDR2 YSYEKL. V dropped 2 bases and J dropped 2; count of bases not matched to a gene: 9. CDR3 length: 17 amino acids. CDR3 residues: CASSQIFGQGYNYGYTF. CDR3 sequence (DNA): TGCGCCAGCAGCCAAATCTTCGGACAGGGGTACAACTATGGCTACACCTTC.

CDR3 residues: CASSEWAGSGYTF. CDR3 nucleotide sequence: TGTGCCAGCAGTGAATGGGCAGGGAGTGGCTACACCTTC. The genes are TRBV2 and TRBJ1-2; D is perhaps TRBD1 (5 bases). Germline V gene sequence: CDR1 SNHLY, CDR2 FYNNEI. The V end lost 2 bases, the J end lost 7 bases, and 11 bases lay between the germline ends. The CDR3 has 13 amino acids.

The V and J genes are TRBV19 and TRBJ1-5, with no clear D. CDR3 length: 15 amino acids. In germline, CDR1 is LNHDA, CDR2 SQIVND (reference sequence). Trimming took 2 bases from V and 1 from J, leaving 9 bases between them. Here the CDR3 DNA reads TGTGCCAGTAGTATAATGGGAGGGAGCAATCAGCCCCAGCATTTT. Translating gives CASSIMGGSNQPQHF.

This clone was detected only a few times. Relative to the germline gene, one junction end is altered; a read error may explain this. V and J are TRBV27 and TRBJ2-7, with D perhaps matching TRBD1 (5 bases). CDR1 is MNHEY and CDR2 is SMNVEV in the germline V gene (reference sequence). There are 14 residues in the CDR3. The CDR3 spells CASSLRWGSDEQYF. As DNA, the CDR3 is TGTGCCAGCAGTTTAAGATGGGGCTCCGACGAGCAGTACTTC.

The chain's CDR3 is CAAGSGMGTGANVLTF. Here the CDR3 DNA reads TGTGCCGCCGGGAGCGGTATGGGCACTGGGGCCAACGTCCTGACTTTC. V is TRBV6-4 and J is TRBJ2-6; TRBD2 might be the D (6 bases). Germline V lookup: CDR1 MRHNA, CDR2 SNTAGT. With 11 bases removed from V and 2 bases from J, the gap between germline ends came to 19 bases. The CDR3 covers 16 residues.

The CDR3 sequence: CASSFLGPYEQYF. CDR3 bases: TGTGCCAGCAGTTTTTTGGGCCCCTACGAGCAGTACTTC. This chain links TRBV28 with TRBJ2-7; D is unresolved. Germline-derived CDR1 and CDR2 are MDHEN and SYDVKM. The V end lost 3 bases, the J end lost 2 bases, and 8 bases lay between the germline ends. This CDR3 spans 13 amino acids.

V and J are TRBV4-2 and TRBJ2-2; 8 bases are a match to TRBD2. The CDR3 covers 17 residues. In germline, CDR1 is LGHNA, CDR2 YNFKEQ. V was clipped by 1 base and J by 6 bases; unmatched bases: 10. Here the CDR3 reads CASSQVGGAGVAGELFF. As DNA, the CDR3 is TGTGCCAGCAGCCAAGTAGGAGGAGCGGGGGTGGCCGGGGAGCTGTTTTTT.

The chain joins TRBV15 to TRBJ2-2, with D tentatively TRBD1 or TRBD2 (6 bases each). Germline CDR1 is LNHNV and CDR2 is YYDKDF (reference sequence). The germline V and J ends were trimmed by 5 bases and 5 bases, with 21 bases remaining between them. This CDR3 spans 17 amino acids. The CDR3 region has the DNA TGTGCCACCAGCCGAGGGGGGAGATTGGGTGGGACCGGGGAGCTGTTTTTT. It specifies CATSRGGRLGGTGELFF. The full variable domain, completed using reference TRBV15 and TRBJ2-2, is DAMVIQNPRYQVTQFGKPVTLSCSQTLNHNVMYWYQQKSSQAPKLLFHYYDKDFNNEADTPDNFQSRRPNTSFCFLDIRSPGLGDTAMYLCATSRGGRLGGTGELFFGEGSRLTVL.

The genes are TRBV28 and TRBJ2-7; D is uncertain. Trimming removed 5 bases at V and 2 bases at J, with 10 bases between. This CDR3 has 13 residues. The V gene's germline CDR1 is MDHEN and CDR2 SYDVKM. The CDR3 DNA reads as TGTGCCAGCAGTCCCCAACGGGCCTACGAGCAGTACTTC. It codes for CASSPQRAYEQYF. Drawing the rest from reference TRBV28 and TRBJ2-7, the complete variable domain is DVKVTQSSRYLVKRTGEKVFLECVQDMDHENMFWYRQDPGLGLRLIYFSYDVKMKEKGDIPEGYSVSREKKERFSLILESASTNQTSMYLCASSPQRAYEQYFGPGTRLTVT.

This clone appeared once. V is TRBV18 and J is TRBJ1-6; TRBD1 matches at 9 bases. This CDR3 contains 16 residues. V lost 1 base and J lost 7; bases outside the gene matches: 5. In germline, CDR1 is KGHSH, CDR2 LQKENI. In DNA form, the CDR3 reads TGTGCCAGCTCACCACGGCCGGGACAGGGAAATTCACCCCTCCACTTT. It encodes CASSPRPGQGNSPLHF.

This clone was seen just once. The chain combines TRBV28 with TRBJ2-3, with D perhaps TRBD1 (6 bases). CDR1 is MDHEN and CDR2 is SYDVKM in the germline V gene. The CDR3 runs to 13 residues. V dropped 8 bases and J dropped 1 base, with 10 bases sitting between them. In DNA, the CDR3 is TGTGCCAGCGCAGGGGTTCGCACAGATACGCAGTATTTT. The encoded protein is CASAGVRTDTQYF.

The rearrangement joins TRBV27 to TRBJ2-7, with D unresolved. This CDR3 is 13 amino acids long. Trimming shortened V by 5 bases and J by 5 bases, and 13 bases separated the two germline ends. Per germline, CDR1 MNHEY and CDR2 SMNVEV (reference sequence). The CDR3 bases are TGTGCCAGCAGTCTCCGGGTCCGCCACGAGCAGTACTTC. Encoded protein: CASSLRVRHEQYF.

This clone appeared once. J is TRBJ2-1 and V is TRBV11-1; no definite D call. CDR1 is SGHAT and CDR2 is FQDESV in the germline V gene (reference sequence). The CDR3 length is 14 residues. The germline V and J ends were trimmed by 5 bases and 6 bases, with 14 bases remaining between them. The CDR3 coding sequence is TGTGCCAGCAGCACCTTTGGGCGAGGCAATGAGCAGTTCTTC. Amino acids: CASSTFGRGNEQFF.

This chain uses TRBV5-4 with TRBJ2-5, with D perhaps TRBD2 (6 bases). The CDR3 is 14 amino acids. The V gene's germline CDR1 is SGHNT and CDR2 YYREEE (reference sequence). Between the trimmed V and J ends, which lost 7 bases and 1 base, there was a span of 14 bases. This CDR3 reads CASSGGTSQETQYF. Here the CDR3 DNA reads TGTGCCAGCTCGGGCGGGACCTCCCAAGAGACCCAGTACTTC.

The CDR3 coding sequence is TGTGCCAGCAGCCGAGCCTACGAGCAGTACTTC. It specifies CASSRAYEQYF. This chain links TRBV14 with TRBJ2-7; D unresolved. Trimming cost V 4 bases and J 2 bases, with 3 bases left between them. The CDR3 is 11 residues long. Germline CDR1 is SGHDN and CDR2 is FVKESK.

CDR3 coding DNA: TGTGCCAGCAGTGAAGGGCTGATTAGGGGCTATGGCTACACCTTC. It yields the protein CASSEGLIRGYGYTF. The V call is TRBV6-1, the J call TRBJ1-2; TRBD1 might be the D (5 bases). In germline, CDR1 is MNHNS, CDR2 SASEGT. The V end was cut by 1 base, the J end by 4 bases, with 13 bases between. The CDR3 spans 15 residues.

This chain uses TRBV27 with TRBJ2-3; TRBD2 aligns across 8 bases. From germline, CDR1 is MNHEY and CDR2 SMNVEV (reference sequence). V trimming: 7 bases; J trimming: 3 bases; junction bases outside the gene matches: 6. This CDR3 comprises 14 residues. CDR3 amino acids: CASTPGLETDTQYF. The CDR3 nucleotides read TGTGCCAGCACCCCGGGACTAGAAACAGATACGCAGTATTTT.

This sequence joins TRBV5-1 and TRBJ1-2; TRBD1 agrees at 8 bases. Germline assignment: CDR1 SGHRS and CDR2 YFSETQ. The CDR3 covers 15 residues. The V and J ends lost 4 bases and 2 bases, in that order; junction bases with no gene match: 7. The CDR3 spells CASSPRTGKNYGYTF. As DNA, the CDR3 is TGCGCCAGCAGCCCAAGGACAGGGAAAAACTATGGCTACACCTTC.

This chain connects TRBV2 to TRBJ2-7; D call uncertain. The CDR3 runs 13 residues. The germline V gene has CDR1 SNHLY and CDR2 FYNNEI. V was cut by 4 bases and J by 6 bases, with 13 bases left in between. The CDR3 region is CASSGRWVGEQYF. As DNA, the CDR3 is TGTGCCAGCAGTGGAAGGTGGGTGGGCGAGCAGTACTTC. Variable domain in full (rest from reference TRBV2 and TRBJ2-7): EPEVTQTPSHQVTQMGQEVILRCVPISNHLYFYWYRQILGQKVEFLVSFYNNEISEKSEIFDDQFSVERPDGSNFTLKIRSTKLEDSAMYFCASSGRWVGEQYFGPGTRLTVT.

The chain employs TRBV6-5 and TRBJ2-1; D is undetermined. The CDR3 is made up of 16 amino acids. V gave up 0 bases and J gave up 0 bases, with 9 bases separating them. Per the germline V gene, CDR1 is MNHEY and CDR2 is SVGAGI. The CDR3 region is CASSYSRLSSYNEQFF. CDR3 nucleotide sequence: TGTGCCAGCAGTTACTCGCGTCTTAGCTCCTACAATGAGCAGTTCTTC.